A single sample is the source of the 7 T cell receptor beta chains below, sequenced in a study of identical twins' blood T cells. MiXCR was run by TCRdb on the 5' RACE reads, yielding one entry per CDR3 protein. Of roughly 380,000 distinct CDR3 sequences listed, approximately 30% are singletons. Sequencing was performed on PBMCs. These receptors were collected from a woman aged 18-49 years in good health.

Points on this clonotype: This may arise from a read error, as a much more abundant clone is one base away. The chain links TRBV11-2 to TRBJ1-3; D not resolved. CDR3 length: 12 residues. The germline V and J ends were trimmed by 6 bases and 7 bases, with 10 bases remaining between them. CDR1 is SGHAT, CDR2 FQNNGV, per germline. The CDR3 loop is CASRPSVNTIYF. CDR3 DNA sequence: TGTGCCAGCAGACCTAGTGTGAACACCATATATTTT.

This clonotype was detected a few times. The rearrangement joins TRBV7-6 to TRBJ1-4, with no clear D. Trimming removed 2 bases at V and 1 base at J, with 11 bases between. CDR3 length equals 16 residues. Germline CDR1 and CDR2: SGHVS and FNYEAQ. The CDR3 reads CASSLPPFGTNEKLFF. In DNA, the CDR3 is TGTGCCAGCAGCTTACCCCCGTTCGGAACTAATGAAAAACTGTTTTTT.

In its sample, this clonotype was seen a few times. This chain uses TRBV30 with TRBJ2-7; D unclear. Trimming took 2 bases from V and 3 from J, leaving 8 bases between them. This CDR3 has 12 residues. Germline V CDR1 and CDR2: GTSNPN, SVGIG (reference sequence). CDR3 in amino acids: CAWSLMSYEQYF. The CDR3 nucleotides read TGTGCCTGGAGTCTAATGAGCTACGAGCAGTACTTC.

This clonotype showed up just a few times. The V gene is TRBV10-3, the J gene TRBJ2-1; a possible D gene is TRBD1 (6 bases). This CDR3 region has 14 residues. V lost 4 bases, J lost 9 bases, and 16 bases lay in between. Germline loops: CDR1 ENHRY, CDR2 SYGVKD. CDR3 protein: CAISAKGQVGEQFF. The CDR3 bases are TGTGCCATCAGTGCTAAGGGACAAGTAGGTGAGCAGTTCTTC.

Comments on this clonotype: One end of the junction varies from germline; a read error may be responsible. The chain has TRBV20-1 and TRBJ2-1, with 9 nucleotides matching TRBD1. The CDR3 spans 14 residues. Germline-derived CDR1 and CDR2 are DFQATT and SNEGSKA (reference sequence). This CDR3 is CRAKGQGRYNEQFF. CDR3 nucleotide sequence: TGCCGTGCTAAAGGACAGGGGAGGTACAATGAGCAGTTCTTC.

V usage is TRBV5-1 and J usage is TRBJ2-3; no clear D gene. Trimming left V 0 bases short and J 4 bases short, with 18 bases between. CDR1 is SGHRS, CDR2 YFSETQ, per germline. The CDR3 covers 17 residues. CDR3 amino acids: CASSLVGSVTFADTQYF. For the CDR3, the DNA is TGCGCCAGCAGCTTGGTTGGTTCGGTTACATTCGCAGATACGCAGTATTTT.

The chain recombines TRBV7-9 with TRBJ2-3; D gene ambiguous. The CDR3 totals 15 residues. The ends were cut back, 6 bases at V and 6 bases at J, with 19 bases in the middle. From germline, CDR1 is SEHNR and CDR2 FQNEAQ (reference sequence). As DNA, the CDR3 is TGTGCCAGCAGAATCAACCATGGTCCACCGGATACGCAGTATTTT. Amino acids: CASRINHGPPDTQYF.